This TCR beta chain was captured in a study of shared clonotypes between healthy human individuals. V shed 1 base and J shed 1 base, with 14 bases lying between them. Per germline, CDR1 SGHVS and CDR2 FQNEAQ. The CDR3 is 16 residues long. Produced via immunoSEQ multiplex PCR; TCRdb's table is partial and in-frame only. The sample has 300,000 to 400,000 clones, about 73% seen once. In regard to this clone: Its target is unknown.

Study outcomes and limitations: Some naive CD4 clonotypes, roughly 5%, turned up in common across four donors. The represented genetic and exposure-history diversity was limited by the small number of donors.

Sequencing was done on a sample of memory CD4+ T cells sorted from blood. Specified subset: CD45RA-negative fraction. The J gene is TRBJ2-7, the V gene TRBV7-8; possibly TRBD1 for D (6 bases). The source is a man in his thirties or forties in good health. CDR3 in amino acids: CASSLDWGRLSYEQYF. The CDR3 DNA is TGTGCCAGCAGCTTAGATTGGGGGCGCTTGTCCTACGAGCAGTACTTC.